This T cell receptor (beta chain) comes out of a study of T-cell reconstitution after alpha-beta-depleted transplantation in children. Unique molecular identifiers were used in preparing the TCRbeta library. TCRdb re-derived calls from the PCR reads in MiXCR, one entry per CDR3 protein. The sample includes 65,000 to 90,000 distinct CDR3 sequences, approximately 11% seen only once; the top ten take about 13%. Whole-study results and caveats: A year post-transplant, T-cell counts and diversity derived mostly from newly produced T cells.

The sample holds many counts of this clonotype. The target antigen is unknown. This CDR3 region has 14 residues. Germline CDR1 and CDR2: LNHNV and YYDKDF (reference sequence). Trimming at V came to 8 bases and at J to 7 bases, leaving 7 bases not matched to a gene. V and J are TRBV15 and TRBJ1-6, with 8 nucleotides matching TRBD1. The sample was PBMCs, taken before TCRalphabeta/CD19-depleted stem cell transplant. The sequence came from a boy between 10 and 17 years old with acute myeloid leukemia, due to receive a stem cell transplant. The CDR3 loop reads CATSRDRRNSPLHF. As DNA, the CDR3 is TGTGCCACCTCCCGGGACAGGCGAAATTCACCCCTCCACTTT.